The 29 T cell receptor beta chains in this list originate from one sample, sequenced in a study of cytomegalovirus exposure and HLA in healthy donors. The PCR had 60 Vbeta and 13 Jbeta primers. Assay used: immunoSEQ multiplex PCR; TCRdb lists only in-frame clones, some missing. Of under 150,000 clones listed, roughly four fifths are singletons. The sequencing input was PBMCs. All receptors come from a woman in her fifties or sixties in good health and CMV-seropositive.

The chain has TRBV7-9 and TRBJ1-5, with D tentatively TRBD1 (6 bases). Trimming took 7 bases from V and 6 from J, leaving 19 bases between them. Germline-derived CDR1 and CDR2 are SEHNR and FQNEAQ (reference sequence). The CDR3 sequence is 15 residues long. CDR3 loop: CASILEGGAGQPQHF. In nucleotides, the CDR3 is TGTGCCAGCATCCTAGAGGGGGGGGCGGGTCAGCCCCAGCATTTT.

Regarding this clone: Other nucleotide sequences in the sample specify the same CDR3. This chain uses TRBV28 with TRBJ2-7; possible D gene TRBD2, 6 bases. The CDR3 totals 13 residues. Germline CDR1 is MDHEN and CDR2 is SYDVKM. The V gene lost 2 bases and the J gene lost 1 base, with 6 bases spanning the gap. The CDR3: CASSLGTSYEQYF. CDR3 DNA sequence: TGTGCCAGCAGTTTAGGGACTTCCTACGAGCAGTACTTC.

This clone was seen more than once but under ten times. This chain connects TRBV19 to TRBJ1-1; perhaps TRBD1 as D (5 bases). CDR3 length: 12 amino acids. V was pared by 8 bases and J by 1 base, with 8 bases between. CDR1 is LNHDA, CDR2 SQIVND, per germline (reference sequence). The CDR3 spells CASRQPNTEAFF. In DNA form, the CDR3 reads TGTGCCAGTCGACAGCCGAACACTGAAGCTTTCTTT. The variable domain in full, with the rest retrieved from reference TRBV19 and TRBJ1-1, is DGGITQSPKYLFRKEGQNVTLSCEQNLNHDAMYWYRQDPGQGLRLIYYSQIVNDFQKGDIAEGYSVSREKKESFPLTVTSAQKNPTAFYLCASRQPNTEAFFGQGTRLTVV.

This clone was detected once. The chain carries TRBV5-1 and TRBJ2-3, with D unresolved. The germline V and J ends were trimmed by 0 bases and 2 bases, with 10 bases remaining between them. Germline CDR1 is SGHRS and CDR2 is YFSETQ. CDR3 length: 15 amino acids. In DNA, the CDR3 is TGCGCCAGCAGCTTGGCTTACAGAACCACAGATACGCAGTATTTT. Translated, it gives CASSLAYRTTDTQYF.

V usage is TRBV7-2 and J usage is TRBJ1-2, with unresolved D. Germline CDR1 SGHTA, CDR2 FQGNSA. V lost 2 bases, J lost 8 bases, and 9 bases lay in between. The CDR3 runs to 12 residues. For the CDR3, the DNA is TGTGCCAGCAGCTTACGAGGGAAAGGCTACACCTTC. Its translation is CASSLRGKGYTF.

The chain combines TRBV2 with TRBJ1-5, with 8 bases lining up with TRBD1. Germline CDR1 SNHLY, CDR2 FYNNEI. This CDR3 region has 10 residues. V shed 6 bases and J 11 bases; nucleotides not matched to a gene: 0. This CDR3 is CASRGQAQHF. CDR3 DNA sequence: TGTGCCAGCAGGGGACAGGCCCAGCATTTT. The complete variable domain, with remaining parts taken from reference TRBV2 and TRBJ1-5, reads EPEVTQTPSHQVTQMGQEVILRCVPISNHLYFYWYRQILGQKVEFLVSFYNNEISEKSEIFDDQFSVERPDGSNFTLKIRSTKLEDSAMYFCASRGQAQHFGDGTRLSIL.

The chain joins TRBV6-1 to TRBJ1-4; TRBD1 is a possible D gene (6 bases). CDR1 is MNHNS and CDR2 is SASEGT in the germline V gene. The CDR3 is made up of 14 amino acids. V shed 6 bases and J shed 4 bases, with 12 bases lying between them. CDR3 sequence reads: CASSYGQSNEKLFF. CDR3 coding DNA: TGTGCCAGCAGCTACGGACAGAGTAATGAAAAACTGTTTTTT.

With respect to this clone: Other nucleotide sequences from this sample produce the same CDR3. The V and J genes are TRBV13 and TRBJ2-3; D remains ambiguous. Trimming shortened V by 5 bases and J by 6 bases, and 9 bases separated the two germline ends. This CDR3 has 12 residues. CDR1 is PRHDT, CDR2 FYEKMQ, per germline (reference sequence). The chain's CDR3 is CASSPHGDTQYF. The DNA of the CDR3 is TGTGCCAGCAGCCCCCACGGGGATACGCAGTATTTT.

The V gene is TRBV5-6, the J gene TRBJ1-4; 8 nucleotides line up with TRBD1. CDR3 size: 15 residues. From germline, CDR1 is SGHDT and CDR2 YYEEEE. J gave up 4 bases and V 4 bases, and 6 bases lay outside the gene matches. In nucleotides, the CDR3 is TGTGCCAGCAGCCTAAGACAGGGGTATAATGAAAAACTGTTTTTT. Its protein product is CASSLRQGYNEKLFF.

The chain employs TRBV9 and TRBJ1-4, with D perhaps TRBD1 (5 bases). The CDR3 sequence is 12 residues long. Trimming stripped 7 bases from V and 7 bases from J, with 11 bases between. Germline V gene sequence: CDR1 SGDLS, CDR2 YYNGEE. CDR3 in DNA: TGTGCCAGCGGCCAGGGAGGTGAAAAACTGTTTTTT. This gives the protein CASGQGGEKLFF.

The CDR3 loop reads CASSTREAFF. CDR3 in DNA: TGTGCCAGCAGTACACGTGAAGCTTTCTTT. The rearrangement links TRBV28 to TRBJ1-1, with D hard to call. The germline V gene has CDR1 MDHEN and CDR2 SYDVKM. Between the trimmed V and J ends, which lost 5 bases and 7 bases, there was a span of 5 bases. There are 10 residues in the CDR3.

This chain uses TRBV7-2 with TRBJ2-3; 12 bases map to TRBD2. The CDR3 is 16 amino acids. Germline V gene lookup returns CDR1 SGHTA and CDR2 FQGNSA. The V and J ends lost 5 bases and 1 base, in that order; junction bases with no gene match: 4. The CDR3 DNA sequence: TGTGCCAGCAGCCTTGGACTAGCGGGACGCACAGATACGCAGTATTTT. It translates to CASSLGLAGRTDTQYF.

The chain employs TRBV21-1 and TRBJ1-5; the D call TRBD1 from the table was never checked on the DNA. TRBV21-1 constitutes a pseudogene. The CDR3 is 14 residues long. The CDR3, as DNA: TGTGCCAGCAATGGGCGACAGTTCGATCAGCCCCAGCATTTT. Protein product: CASNGRQFDQPQHF.

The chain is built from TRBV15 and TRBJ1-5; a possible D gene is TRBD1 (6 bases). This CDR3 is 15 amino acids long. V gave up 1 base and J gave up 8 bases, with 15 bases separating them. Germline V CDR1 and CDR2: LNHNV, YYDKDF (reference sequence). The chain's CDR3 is CATSRGLVAGEPQHF. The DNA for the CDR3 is TGTGCCACCAGCAGAGGGTTGGTTGCAGGGGAGCCCCAGCATTTT.

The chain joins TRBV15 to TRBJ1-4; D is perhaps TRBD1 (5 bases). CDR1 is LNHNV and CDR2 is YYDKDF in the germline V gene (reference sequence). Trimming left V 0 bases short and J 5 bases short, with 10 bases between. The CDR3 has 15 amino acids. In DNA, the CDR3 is TGTGCCACCAGCAGAGACCGGACATTGAATGAAAAACTGTTTTTT. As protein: CATSRDRTLNEKLFF. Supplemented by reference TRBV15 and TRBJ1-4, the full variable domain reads DAMVIQNPRYQVTQFGKPVTLSCSQTLNHNVMYWYQQKSSQAPKLLFHYYDKDFNNEADTPDNFQSRRPNTSFCFLDIRSPGLGDTAMYLCATSRDRTLNEKLFFGSGTQLSVL.

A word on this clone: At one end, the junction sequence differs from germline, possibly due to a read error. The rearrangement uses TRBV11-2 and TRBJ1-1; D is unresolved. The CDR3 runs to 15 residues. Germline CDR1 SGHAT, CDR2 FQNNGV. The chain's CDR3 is CASSVESRLNTEAFF. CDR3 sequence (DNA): TGTGCCAGCAGCGTAGAGTCGCGGCTGAACACTGAAGCTTTCTTT. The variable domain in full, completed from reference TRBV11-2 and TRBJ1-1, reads EAGVAQSPRYKIIEKRQSVAFWCNPISGHATLYWYQQILGQGPKLLIQFQNNGVVDDSQLPKDRFSAERLKGVDSTLKIQPAKLEDSAVYLCASSVESRLNTEAFFGQGTRLTVV.

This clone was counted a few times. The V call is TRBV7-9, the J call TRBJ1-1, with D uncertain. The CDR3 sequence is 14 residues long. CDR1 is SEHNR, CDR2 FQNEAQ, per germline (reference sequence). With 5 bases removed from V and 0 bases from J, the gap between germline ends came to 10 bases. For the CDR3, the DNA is TGTGCCAGCAGCCCGGGAGAGATGAACACTGAAGCTTTCTTT. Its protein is CASSPGEMNTEAFF.

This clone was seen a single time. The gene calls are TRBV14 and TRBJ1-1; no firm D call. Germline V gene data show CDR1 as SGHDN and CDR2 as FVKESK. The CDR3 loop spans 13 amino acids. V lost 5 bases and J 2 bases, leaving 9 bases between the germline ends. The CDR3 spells CASSSQINTEAFF. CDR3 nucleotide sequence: TGTGCCAGCAGCTCACAGATTAACACTGAAGCTTTCTTT. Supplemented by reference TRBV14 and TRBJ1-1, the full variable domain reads EAGVTQFPSHSVIEKGQTVTLRCDPISGHDNLYWYRRVMGKEIKFLLHFVKESKQDESGMPNNRFLAERTGGTYSTLKVQPAELEDSGVYFCASSSQINTEAFFGQGTRLTVV.

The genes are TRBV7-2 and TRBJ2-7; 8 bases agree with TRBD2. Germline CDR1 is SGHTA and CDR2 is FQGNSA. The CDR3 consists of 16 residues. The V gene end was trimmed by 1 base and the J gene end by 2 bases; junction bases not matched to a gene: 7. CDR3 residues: CASSLGSGGTAYEQYF. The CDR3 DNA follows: TGTGCCAGCAGCTTAGGTTCGGGGGGGACTGCCTACGAGCAGTACTTC.

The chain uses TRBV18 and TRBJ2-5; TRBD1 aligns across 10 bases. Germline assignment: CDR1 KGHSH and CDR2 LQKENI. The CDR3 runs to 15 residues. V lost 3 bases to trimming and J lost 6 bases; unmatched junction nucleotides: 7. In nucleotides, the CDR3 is TGTGCCAGCTCACCCGGGACAGGGGTTCTCCAGACCCAGTACTTC. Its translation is CASSPGTGVLQTQYF.

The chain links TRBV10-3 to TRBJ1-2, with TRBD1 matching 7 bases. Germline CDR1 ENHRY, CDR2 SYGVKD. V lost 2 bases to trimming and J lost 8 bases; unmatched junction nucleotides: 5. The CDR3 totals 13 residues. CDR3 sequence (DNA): TGTGCCATCAGTGAGAGGACAGGTGGAGGCTACACCTTC. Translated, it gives CAISERTGGGYTF.

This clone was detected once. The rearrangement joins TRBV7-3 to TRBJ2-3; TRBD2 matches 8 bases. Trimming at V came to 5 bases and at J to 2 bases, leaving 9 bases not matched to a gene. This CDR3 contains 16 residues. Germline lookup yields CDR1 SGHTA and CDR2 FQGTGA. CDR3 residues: CASSQAGGGSTDTQYF. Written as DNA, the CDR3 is TGTGCCAGCAGCCAGGCTGGCGGGGGGTCCACAGATACGCAGTATTTT.

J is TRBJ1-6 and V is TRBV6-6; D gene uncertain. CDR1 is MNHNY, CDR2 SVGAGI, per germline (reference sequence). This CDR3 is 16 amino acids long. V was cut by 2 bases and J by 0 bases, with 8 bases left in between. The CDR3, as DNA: TGTGCCAGCAGTTACGGTGCCAGCTCCTATAATTCACCCCTCCACTTT. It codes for CASSYGASSYNSPLHF.

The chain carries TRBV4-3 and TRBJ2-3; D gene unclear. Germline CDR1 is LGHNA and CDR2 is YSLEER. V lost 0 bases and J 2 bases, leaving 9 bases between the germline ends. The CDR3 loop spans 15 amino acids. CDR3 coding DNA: TGCGCCAGCAGCCAAGATGTGGCCTCCACAGATACGCAGTATTTT. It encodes CASSQDVASTDTQYF.

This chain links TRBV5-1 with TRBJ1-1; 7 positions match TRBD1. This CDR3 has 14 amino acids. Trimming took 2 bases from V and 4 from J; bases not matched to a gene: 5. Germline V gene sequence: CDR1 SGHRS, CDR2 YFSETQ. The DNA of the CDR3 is TGCGCCAGCAGCTTTAAGGGGGCGAGCACTGAAGCTTTCTTT. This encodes CASSFKGASTEAFF.

The CDR3 bases are TGCAGCGTTATGGAAGGAGAATTGGGCAATGAGCAGTTCTTC. It specifies CSVMEGELGNEQFF. V gene TRBV29-1 combines with J gene TRBJ2-1; D not certain. V lost 5 bases and J lost 6, with 17 bases in between. The length of the CDR3 is 14 residues. Germline CDR1 SQVTM, CDR2 ANQGSEA.

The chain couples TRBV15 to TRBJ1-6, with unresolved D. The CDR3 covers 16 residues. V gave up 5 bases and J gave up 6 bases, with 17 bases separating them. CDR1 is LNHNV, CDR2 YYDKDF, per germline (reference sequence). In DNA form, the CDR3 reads TGTGCCACCAGCCCTCGAGGAGCGCTTCTTAATTCACCCCTCCACTTT. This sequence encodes CATSPRGALLNSPLHF.

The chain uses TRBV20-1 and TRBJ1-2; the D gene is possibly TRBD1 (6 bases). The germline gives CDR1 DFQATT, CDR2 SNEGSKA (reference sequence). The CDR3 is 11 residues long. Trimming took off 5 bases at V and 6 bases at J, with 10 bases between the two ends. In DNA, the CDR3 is TGCAGTGCTTTCCGGACAGATGGCTACACCTTC. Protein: CSAFRTDGYTF.

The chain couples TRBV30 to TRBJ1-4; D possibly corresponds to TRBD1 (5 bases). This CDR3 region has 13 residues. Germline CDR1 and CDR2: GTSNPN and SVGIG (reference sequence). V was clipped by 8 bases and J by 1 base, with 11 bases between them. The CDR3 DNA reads TGTGCCGGCGCGGGGGGAACTAATGAAAAACTGTTTTTT. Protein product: CAGAGGTNEKLFF.